This record covers a single T cell receptor (beta chain). Its antigen remains unknown. Assay: immunoSEQ multiplex PCR; the TCRdb copy retains only in-frame clones and omits some. The table records roughly 54,000 clones, about 93% of them present only once. The germline V gene has CDR1 SEHNR and CDR2 FQNEAQ (reference sequence). This CDR3 has 15 residues. The V end was cut by 0 bases, the J end by 2 bases, with 9 bases between. This sample is drawn from a study of human thymus T cells. Study outcomes and limitations: Usage of V and J genes appeared biased in thymic and blood repertoires.

Donation came from healthy Finnish infants having corrective surgery for congenital heart defects. Four of the eight donors gave roughly 0.45-1 mL blood during surgery. Blood DNA came from all available leukocytes, not a fixed cell number. The sequence derives from a boy in the first two years of life with a congenital heart defect but otherwise immunologically healthy. The sample comprised blood. This chain uses TRBV7-9 with TRBJ2-3, with D possibly being TRBD1 or TRBD2 (5 bases each). The CDR3 DNA follows: TGTGCCAGCAGCTTAGCGGGGGTGGCCACAGATACGCAGTATTTT. Amino acid sequence: CASSLAGVATDTQYF.